This T cell receptor (beta chain) was recorded in a study of blood T cells in healthy people across ages. Study conclusions and caveats: The donors' CMV status was not determined, possibly confounding changes in expanded clonotypes. Diversity estimates from one million T cells were considered underestimates. When set beside aged donors, long-lived donors presented more naive CD4+ cells and higher diversity.

On this clonotype itself: The antigen remains unidentified.

Primed by a sample-barcoded 5' primer and a J-beta primer mix, a second PCR proceeded for roughly 7 to 12 cycles. One entry per CDR3 protein, called by TCRdb with MiXCR from the 5' RACE reads. The sample has hundreds of thousands of distinct CDR3 sequences; about 49% are singletons. The authors isolated at least 7 million PBMCs per sample. The V gene's germline CDR1 is DFQATT and CDR2 SNEGSKA (reference sequence). The CDR3 loop spans 11 amino acids. Deletions cut 6 bases from V and 9 bases from J, with 14 bases between. This TCR was recovered from a man aged 55 to 70 in good health. V usage is TRBV20-1 and J usage is TRBJ2-5; no reliable D call. The sequenced sample was blood. The CDR3 spells CSARSGIPQYF. DNA for the CDR3: TGCAGTGCAAGGAGTGGAATTCCCCAGTACTTC.